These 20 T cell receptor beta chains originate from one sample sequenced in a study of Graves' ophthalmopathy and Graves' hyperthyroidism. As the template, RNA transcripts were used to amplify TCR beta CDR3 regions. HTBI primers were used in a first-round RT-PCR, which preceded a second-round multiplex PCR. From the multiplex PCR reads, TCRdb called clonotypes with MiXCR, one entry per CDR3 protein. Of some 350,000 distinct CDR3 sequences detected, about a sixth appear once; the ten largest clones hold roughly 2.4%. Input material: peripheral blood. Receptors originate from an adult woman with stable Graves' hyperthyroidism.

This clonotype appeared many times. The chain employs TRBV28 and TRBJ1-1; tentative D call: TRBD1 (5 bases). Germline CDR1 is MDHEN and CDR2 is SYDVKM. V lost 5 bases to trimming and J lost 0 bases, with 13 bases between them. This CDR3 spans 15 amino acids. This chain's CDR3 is CASSTSQALNTEAFF. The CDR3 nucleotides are TGTGCCAGCAGTACGTCACAGGCCTTGAACACTGAAGCTTTCTTT.

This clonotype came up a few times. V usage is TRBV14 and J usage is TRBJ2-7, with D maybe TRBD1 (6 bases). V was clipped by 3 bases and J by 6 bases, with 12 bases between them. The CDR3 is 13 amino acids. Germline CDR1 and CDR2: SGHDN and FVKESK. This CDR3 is CASSHPEGGEQYF. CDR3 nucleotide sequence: TGTGCCAGCAGCCACCCCGAAGGGGGCGAGCAGTACTTC.

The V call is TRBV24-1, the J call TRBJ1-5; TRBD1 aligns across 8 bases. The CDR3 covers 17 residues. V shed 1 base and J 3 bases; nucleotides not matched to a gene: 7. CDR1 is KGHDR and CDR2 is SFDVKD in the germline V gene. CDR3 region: CATSDLGQGGFNQPQHF. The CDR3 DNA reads TGTGCCACCAGTGATTTAGGACAGGGAGGCTTCAATCAGCCCCAGCATTTT.

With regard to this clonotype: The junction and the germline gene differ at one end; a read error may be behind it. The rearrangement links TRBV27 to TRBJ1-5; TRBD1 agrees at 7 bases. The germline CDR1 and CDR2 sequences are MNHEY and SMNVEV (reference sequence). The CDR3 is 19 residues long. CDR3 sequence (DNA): TGTGCCAGCAGTTTATATACTCCCGGGACAGCCTGTAGCAATCAGCCGCAGCATTTT. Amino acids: CASSLYTPGTACSNQPQHF.

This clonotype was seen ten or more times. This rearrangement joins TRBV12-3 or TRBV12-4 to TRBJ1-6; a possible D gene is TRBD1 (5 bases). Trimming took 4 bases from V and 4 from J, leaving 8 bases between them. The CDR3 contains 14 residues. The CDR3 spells CASSSTGYNSPLHF. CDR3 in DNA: TGTGCCAGCAGTTCCACAGGTTATAATTCACCCCTCCACTTT.

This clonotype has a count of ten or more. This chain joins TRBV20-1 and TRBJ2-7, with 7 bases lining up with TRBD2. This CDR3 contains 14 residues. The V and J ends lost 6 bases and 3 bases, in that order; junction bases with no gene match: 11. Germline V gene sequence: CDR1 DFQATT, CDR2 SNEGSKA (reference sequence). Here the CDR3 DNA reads TGCAGTGCGGAAACTAGCGAGTTGGGCTACGAGCAGTACTTC. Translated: CSAETSELGYEQYF.

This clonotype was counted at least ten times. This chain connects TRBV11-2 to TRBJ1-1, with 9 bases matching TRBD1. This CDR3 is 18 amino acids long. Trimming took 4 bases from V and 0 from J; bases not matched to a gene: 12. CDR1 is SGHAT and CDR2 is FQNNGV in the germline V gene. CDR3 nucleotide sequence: TGTGCCAGCAGCTCGGCCGGGGGACAGGGAGGGCTGAACACTGAAGCTTTCTTT. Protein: CASSSAGGQGGLNTEAFF.

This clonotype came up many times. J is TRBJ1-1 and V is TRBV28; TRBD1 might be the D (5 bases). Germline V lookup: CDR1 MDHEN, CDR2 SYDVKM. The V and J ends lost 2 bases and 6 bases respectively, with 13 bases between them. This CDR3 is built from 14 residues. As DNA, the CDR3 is TGTGCCAGCAGTTTACGGGGCCTAGTCCCTGAAGCTTTCTTT. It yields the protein CASSLRGLVPEAFF. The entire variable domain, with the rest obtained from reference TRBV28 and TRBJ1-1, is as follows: DVKVTQSSRYLVKRTGEKVFLECVQDMDHENMFWYRQDPGLGLRLIYFSYDVKMKEKGDIPEGYSVSREKKERFSLILESASTNQTSMYLCASSLRGLVPEAFFGQGTRLTVV.

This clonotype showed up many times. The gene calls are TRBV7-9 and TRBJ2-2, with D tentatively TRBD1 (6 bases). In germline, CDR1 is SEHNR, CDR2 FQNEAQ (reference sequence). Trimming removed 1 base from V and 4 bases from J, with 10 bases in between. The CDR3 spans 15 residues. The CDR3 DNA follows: TGTGCCAGCAGCTTAGAAGGGGGTTCCACCGGGGAGCTGTTTTTT. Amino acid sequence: CASSLEGGSTGELFF.

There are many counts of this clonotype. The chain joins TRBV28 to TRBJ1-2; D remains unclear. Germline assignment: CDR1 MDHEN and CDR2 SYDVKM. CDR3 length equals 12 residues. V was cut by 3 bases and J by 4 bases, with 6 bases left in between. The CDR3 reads CASSFRGYGYTF. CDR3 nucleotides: TGTGCCAGCAGTTTCCGTGGCTATGGCTACACCTTC.

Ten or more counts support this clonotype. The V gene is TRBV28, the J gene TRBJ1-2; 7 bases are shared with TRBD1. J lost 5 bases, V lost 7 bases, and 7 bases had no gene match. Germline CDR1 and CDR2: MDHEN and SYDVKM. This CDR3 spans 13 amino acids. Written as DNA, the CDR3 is TGTGCCAGCACCCCCGAGACAGGGTATGGCTACACCTTC. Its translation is CASTPETGYGYTF.

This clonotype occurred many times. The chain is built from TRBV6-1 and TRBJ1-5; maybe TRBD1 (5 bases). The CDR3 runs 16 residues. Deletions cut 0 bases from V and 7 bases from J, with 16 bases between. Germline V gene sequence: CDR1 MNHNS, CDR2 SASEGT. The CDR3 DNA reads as TGTGCCAGCAGTGAAGCTGTTAGGGGTGGGTTGCAGCCCCAGCATTTT. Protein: CASSEAVRGGLQPQHF.

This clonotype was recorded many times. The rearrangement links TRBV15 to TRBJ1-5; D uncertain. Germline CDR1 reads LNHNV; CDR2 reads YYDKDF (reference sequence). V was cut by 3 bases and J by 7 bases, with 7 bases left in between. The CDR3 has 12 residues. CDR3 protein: CATSSGYQPQHF. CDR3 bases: TGTGCCACCAGCAGCGGGTACCAGCCCCAGCATTTT.

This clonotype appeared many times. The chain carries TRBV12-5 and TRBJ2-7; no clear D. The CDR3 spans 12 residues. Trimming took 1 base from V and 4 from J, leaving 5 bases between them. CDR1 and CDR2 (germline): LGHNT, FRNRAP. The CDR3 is CASGLASYEQYF. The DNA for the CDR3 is TGTGCTAGTGGTTTGGCCTCATACGAGCAGTACTTC.

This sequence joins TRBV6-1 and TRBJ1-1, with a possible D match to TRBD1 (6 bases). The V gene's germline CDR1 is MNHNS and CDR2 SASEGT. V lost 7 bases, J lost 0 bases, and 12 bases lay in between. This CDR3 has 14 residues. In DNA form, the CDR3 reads TGTGCCAGCACCTCACAGGGATTGAACACTGAAGCTTTCTTT. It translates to CASTSQGLNTEAFF.

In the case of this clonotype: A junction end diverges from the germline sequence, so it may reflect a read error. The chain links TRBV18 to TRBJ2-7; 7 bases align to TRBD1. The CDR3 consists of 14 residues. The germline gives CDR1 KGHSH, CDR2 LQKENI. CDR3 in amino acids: CVSSPGDREYEQYF. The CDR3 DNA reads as TGTGTCAGCTCACCTGGGGACAGAGAGTACGAGCAGTACTTC.

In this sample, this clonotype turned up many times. The CDR3 DNA follows: TGTGCCAGCAGTCCCTTACTTTGGACCAAGGCCTACGTAGCTAACTATGGCTACACCTTC. This sequence encodes CASSPLLWTKAYVANYGYTF. The chain employs TRBV6-4 and TRBJ1-2; D gene unclear. Germline loops: CDR1 MRHNA, CDR2 SNTAGT. Trimming removed 5 bases at V and 0 bases at J, with 28 bases between. The length of the CDR3 is 20 residues.

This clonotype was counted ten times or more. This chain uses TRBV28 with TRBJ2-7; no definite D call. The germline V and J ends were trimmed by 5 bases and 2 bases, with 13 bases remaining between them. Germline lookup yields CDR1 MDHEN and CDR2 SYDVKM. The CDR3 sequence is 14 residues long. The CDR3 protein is CASSRTVTPYEQYF. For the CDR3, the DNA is TGTGCCAGCAGTCGTACAGTCACCCCCTACGAGCAGTACTTC.

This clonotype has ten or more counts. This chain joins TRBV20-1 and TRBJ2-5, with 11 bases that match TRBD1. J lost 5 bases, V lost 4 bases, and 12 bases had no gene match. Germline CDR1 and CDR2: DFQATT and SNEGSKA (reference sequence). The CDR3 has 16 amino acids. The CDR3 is CSAKTPGTGGEETQYF. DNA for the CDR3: TGCAGTGCTAAAACTCCGGGGACAGGGGGAGAGGAGACCCAGTACTTC.

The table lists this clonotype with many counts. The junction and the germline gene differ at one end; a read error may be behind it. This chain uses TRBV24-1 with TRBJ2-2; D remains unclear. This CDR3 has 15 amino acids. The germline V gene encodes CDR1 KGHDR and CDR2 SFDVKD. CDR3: CATSDLSWNAGELFF. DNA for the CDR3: TGTGCCACCAGTGATTTGTCTTGGAACGCCGGGGAGCTGTTTTTT.